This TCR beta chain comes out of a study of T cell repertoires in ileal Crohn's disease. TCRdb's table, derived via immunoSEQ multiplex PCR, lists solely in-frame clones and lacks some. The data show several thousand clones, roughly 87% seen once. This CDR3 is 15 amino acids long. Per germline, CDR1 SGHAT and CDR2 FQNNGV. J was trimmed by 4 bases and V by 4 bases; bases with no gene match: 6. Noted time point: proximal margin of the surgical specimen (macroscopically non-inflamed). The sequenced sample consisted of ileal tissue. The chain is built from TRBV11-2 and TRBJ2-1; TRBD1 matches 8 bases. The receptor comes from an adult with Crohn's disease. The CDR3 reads CASSSPGQAYNEQFF. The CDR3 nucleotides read TGTGCCAGCAGCTCACCGGGACAGGCTTACAATGAGCAGTTCTTC.